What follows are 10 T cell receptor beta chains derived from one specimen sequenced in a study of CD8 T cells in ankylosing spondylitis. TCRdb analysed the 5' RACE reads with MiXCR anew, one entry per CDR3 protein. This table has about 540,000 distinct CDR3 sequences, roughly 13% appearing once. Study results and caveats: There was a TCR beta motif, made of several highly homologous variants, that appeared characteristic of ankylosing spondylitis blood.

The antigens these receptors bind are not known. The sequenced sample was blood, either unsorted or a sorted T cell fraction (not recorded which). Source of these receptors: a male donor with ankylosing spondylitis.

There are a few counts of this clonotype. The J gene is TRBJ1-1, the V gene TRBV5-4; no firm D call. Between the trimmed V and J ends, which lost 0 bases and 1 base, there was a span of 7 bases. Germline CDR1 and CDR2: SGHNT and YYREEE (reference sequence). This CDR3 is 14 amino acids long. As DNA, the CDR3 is TGTGCCAGCAGCTTGGACTTAACGAACACTGAAGCTTTCTTT. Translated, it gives CASSLDLTNTEAFF.

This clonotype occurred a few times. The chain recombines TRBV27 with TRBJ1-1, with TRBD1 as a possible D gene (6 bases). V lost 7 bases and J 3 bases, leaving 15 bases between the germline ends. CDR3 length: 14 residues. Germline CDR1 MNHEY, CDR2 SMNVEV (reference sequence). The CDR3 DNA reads TGTGCCAGCACCCGGGGGAGGGGGGACACTGAAGCTTTCTTT. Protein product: CASTRGRGDTEAFF.

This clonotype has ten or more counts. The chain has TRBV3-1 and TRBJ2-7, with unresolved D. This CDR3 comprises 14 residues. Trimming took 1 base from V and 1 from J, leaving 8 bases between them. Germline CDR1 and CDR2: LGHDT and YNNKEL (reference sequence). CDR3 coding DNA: TGTGCCAGCAGCCAAGTCCTGGGGTCCTACGAGCAGTACTTC. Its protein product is CASSQVLGSYEQYF.

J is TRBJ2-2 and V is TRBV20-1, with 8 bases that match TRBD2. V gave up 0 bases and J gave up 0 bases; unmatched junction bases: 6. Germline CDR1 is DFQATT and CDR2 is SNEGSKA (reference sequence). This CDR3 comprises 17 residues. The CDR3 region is CSARDTLADTNTGELFF. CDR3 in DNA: TGCAGTGCTAGAGATACACTAGCGGATACGAACACCGGGGAGCTGTTTTTT.

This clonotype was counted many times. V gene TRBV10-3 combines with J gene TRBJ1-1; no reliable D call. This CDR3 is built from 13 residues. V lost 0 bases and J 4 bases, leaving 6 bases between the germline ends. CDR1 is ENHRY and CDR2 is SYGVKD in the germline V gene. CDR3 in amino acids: CAISESGTTEAFF. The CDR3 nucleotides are TGTGCCATCAGTGAGTCGGGAACCACTGAAGCTTTCTTT.

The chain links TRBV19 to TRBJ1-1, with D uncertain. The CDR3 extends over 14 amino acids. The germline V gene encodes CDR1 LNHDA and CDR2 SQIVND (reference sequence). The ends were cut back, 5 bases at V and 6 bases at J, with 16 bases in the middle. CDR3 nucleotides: TGTGCCAGTAGTGAAATAGGGATTTGGGCTGAAGCTTTCTTT. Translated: CASSEIGIWAEAFF.

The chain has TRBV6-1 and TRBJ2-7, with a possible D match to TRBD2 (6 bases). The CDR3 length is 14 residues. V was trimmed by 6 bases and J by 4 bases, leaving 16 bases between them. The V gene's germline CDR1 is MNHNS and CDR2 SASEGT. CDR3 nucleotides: TGTGCCAGCAGGACGGACTATCCACCTTACGAGCAGTACTTC. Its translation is CASRTDYPPYEQYF.

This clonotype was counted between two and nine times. The DNA of the CDR3 is TGTGCCACCAGCAGAGTATCCGGACGCACCTACGAGCAGTACTTC. It translates to CATSRVSGRTYEQYF. The genes are TRBV15 and TRBJ2-7; unclear D gene. The germline V gene has CDR1 LNHNV and CDR2 YYDKDF (reference sequence). The CDR3 is 15 residues long. The ends were cut back, 1 base at V and 2 bases at J, with 12 bases in the middle.

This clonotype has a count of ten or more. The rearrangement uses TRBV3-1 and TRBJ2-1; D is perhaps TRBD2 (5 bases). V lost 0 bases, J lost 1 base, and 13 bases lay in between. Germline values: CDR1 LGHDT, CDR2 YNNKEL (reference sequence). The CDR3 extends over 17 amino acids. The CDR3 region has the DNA TGTGCCAGCAGCCAAGAAGGACGGCGGGCATCCTACAATGAGCAGTTCTTC. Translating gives CASSQEGRRASYNEQFF.

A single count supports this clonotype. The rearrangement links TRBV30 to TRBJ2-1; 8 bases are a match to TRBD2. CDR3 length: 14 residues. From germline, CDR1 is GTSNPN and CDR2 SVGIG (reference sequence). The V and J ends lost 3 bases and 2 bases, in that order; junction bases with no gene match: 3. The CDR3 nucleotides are TGTGCCTGGAGACCGGGACTAGCCTACAATGAGCAGTTCTTC. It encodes CAWRPGLAYNEQFF.